The source of this TCR beta chain is a study of CD8+ T cells in alopecia areata. Turning to the study itself: It was approximately 7-11-week-old female C3H/HeJ mice that received skin from approximately 6-13-month-old C3H/HeJ graft donors with spontaneous alopecia.

Sorting of pooled cutaneous lymph node cells used CD4, CD8alpha, NKG2D, NKG2ACE and other markers. This clone was seen only a few times. The genes and germline here are from mouse. The CDR3 is cut off 4 residues early in the read; its end comes from the germline J gene. The CDR3 has 14 amino acids. Trimming removed 5 bases from V and 0 bases from J, with 10 bases in between. CDR1 and CDR2 (germline): SGHDT, FRDEAV. RNA extraction and reverse transcription yielded cDNA as sequencing template. Generated by immunoSEQ multiplex PCR, the TCRdb table keeps only in-frame clones and is missing some. This sample carries around 300,000 clones and no singletons, and 1.2% goes to the top ten.

This receptor was identified in a C3H/HeJ mouse with alopecia areata. Strain MHC haplotype: H2-k. Sequencing was done on a sample of CD4+ T cells sorted from a lymph node. The chain combines TRBV14 with TRBJ2-5, with D perhaps TRBD1 (5 bases). This chain's CDR3 is CASSPGFNQDTQYF. The sequenced part of the CDR3 DNA is TGTGCCAGCAGCCCAGGGTTTAACCAAGAC.